These T cell receptor beta chains were read from a single sample in a study of blood T cells in healthy people across ages. In TCRdb, the 5' RACE reads were re-called with MiXCR into one record per CDR3 protein. In the table there are about 720,000 distinct CDR3 sequences, about a fifth of which are singletons. Input material: blood. These TCRs come from a man aged 65 to 85 in good health. Each CDR3 is given with its conserved first and last residue. D genes are given only for firm matches. The size of a clone is reported for some rows only, either as once, few or many, or as a class for expanded clones.

clone size	D gene	V gene	J gene	CDR3 DNA	CDR3 protein
few	TRBD1	TRBV12-3/TRBV12-4	TRBJ1-2	TGTGCCAGCAGCCGATCACAGGGGGGGAACTATGGCTACACCTTC	CASSRSQGGNYGYTF
few	TRBD2	TRBV15	TRBJ2-5	TGTGCCACCAGCAGGGTTAGCGGGAGGGGGGAGACCCAGTACTTC	CATSRVSGRGETQYF
-	TRBD1	TRBV7-9	TRBJ1-2	TGTGCCAGCAGCTCGACAGGGCAACCCTACTATGGCTACACCTTC	CASSSTGQPYYGYTF
-	-	TRBV7-6	TRBJ1-6	TGTGCCAGCAGCCCCGGACACAGCTCCTATAATTCACCCCTCCACTTT	CASSPGHSSYNSPLHF
few	-	TRBV29-1	TRBJ1-4	TGCAGCGTTCTGTCTACAACTAATGAAAAACTGTTTTTT	CSVLSTTNEKLFF
many	TRBD1	TRBV4-1	TRBJ1-4	TGCGCCAGCAGCCAAGATGGGACAGGGTATTATGAAAAACTGTTTTTT	CASSQDGTGYYEKLFF
-	TRBD2	TRBV9	TRBJ2-1	TGTGCCAGCAGTGAAAGCGGGAACCCCTACAATGAGCAGTTCTTC	CASSESGNPYNEQFF
-	-	TRBV6-2/TRBV6-3	TRBJ2-3	TGTGCCAGCAGCTCCCCTCGCACCTCTAGCACAGATACGCAGTATTTT	CASSSPRTSSTDTQYF
once	TRBD1	TRBV20-1	TRBJ2-1	TGCAGTGCTAGGAAGGGGGCGCACAATGAGCAGTTCTTC	CSARKGAHNEQFF
-	TRBD1	TRBV29-1	TRBJ2-1	TGCAGCGTTGAGCAGTCAGGGGGCTCCAATGAGCAGTTCTTC	CSVEQSGGSNEQFF